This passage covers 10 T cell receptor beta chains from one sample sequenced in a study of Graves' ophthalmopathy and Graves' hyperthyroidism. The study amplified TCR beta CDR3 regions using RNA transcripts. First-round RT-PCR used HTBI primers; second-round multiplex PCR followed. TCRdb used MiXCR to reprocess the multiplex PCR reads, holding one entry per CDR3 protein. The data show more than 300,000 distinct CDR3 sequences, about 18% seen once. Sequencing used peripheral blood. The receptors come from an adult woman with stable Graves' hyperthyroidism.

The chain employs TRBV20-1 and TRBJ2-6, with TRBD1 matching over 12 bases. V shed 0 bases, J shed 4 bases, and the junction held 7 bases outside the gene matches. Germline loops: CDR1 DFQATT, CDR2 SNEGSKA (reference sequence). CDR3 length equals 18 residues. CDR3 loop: CSARDTRDRGQGANVLTF. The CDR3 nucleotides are TGCAGTGCTAGAGATACCCGGGACAGGGGGCAAGGGGCCAACGTCCTGACTTTC.

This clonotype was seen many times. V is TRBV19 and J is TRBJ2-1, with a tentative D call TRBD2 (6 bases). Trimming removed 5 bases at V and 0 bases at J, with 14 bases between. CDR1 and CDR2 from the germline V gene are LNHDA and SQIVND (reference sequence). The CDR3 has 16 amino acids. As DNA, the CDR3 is TGTGCCAGTAGTCCGTTGGCGGGAAGCTCCTACAATGAGCAGTTCTTC. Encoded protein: CASSPLAGSSYNEQFF.

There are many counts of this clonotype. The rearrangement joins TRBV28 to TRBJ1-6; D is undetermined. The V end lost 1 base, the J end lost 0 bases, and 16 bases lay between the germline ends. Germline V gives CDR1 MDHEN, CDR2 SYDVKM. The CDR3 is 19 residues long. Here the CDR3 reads CASSLSRLRASSYNSPLHF. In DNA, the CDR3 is TGTGCCAGCAGTTTATCGAGGTTGAGGGCGAGCTCCTATAATTCACCCCTCCACTTT.

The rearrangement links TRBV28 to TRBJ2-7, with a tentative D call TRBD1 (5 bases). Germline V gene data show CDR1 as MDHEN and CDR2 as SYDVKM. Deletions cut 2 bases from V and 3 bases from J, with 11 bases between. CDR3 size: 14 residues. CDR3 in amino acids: CASSLPGNFYEQYF. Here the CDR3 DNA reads TGTGCCAGCAGTTTACCAGGGAACTTCTACGAGCAGTACTTC.

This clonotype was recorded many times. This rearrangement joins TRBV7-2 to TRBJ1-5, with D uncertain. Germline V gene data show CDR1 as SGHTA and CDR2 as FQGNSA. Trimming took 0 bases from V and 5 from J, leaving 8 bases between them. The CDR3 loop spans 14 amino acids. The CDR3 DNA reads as TGTGCCAGCAGCTTAGCGCTCCGGGATCAGCCCCAGCATTTT. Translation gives CASSLALRDQPQHF.

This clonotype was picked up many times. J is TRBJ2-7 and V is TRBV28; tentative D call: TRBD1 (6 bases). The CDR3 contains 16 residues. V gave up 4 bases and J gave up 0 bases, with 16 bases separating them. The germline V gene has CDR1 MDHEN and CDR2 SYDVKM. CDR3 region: CASSSYGQKNSYEQYF. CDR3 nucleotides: TGTGCCAGCAGTTCGTACGGACAGAAAAACTCCTACGAGCAGTACTTC.

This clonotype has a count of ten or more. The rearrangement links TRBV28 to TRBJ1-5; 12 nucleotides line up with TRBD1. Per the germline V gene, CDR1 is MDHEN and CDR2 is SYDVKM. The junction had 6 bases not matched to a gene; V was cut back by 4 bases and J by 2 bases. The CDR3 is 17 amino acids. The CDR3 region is CASSSGTGGLGNQPQHF. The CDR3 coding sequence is TGTGCCAGCAGTTCCGGGACAGGGGGCCTCGGCAATCAGCCCCAGCATTTT.

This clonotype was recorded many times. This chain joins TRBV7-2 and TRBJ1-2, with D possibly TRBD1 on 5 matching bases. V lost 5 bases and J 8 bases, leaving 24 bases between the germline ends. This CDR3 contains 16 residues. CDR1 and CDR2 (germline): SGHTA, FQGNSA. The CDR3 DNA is TGTGCCAGCAGCCCCCATACGGGACGCCCCAATGAAGGCTACACCTTC. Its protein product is CASSPHTGRPNEGYTF.

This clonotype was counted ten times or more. This CDR3 reads CASSFPYLAGVAGELFF. The CDR3 DNA sequence: TGTGCCAGCAGCTTCCCCTACCTAGCGGGAGTTGCCGGGGAGCTGTTTTTT. The chain carries TRBV13 and TRBJ2-2; 10 bases are a match to TRBD2. Germline CDR1 PRHDT, CDR2 FYEKMQ (reference sequence). The CDR3 has 17 amino acids. With V trimmed by 3 bases and J by 6 bases, 10 bases remained unmatched.

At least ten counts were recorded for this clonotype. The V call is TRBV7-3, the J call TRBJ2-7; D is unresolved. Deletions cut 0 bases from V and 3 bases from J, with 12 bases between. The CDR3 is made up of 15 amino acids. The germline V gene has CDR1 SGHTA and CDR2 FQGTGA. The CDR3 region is CASSLTRKERYEQYF. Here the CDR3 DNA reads TGTGCCAGCAGCTTAACGCGGAAGGAACGCTACGAGCAGTACTTC.